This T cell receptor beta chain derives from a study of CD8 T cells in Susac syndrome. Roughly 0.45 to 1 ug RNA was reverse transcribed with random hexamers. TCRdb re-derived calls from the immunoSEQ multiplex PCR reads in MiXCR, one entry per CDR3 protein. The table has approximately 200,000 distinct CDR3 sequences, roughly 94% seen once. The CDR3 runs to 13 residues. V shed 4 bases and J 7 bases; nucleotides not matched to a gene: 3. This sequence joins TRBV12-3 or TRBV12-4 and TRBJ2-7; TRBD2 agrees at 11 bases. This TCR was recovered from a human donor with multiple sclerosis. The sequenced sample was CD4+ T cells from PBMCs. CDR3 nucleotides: TGTGCCAGCAGTTCAAGACTAGCGGGGGAGCAGTACGTC. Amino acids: CASSSRLAGEQYV.